These 26 T cell receptor gamma chains were sequenced from one sample in a study of γδ T cells in repeated Plasmodium falciparum infection. TCRdb called clones anew from the multiplex PCR reads with CATT. This sample has some 30,000 gamma-chain clones, with roughly 1.4% found just once. Bulk repertoires came from Vgamma9/Vdelta2+ or Vdelta2-negative gammadelta T cells flow-sorted from PBMC. The sequencing sample was made of gamma-delta T cells from blood. Receptors were obtained from a pool of human donors (malaria-infected and uninfected, not separated).

This clone was counted at least ten times. A far larger clone differs by one base, so this is likely a read error. The genes are TRGV9 and TRGJP. TCRdb supplies no J gene; here it was assigned by aligning the nucleotide sequence to germline. The CDR3 is 15 amino acids. Germline lookup yields CDR1 GITISATS and CDR2 ISYDGTV (reference sequence). DNA of the CDR3: TGTGCCTTGTGGGAAAAGGAGTTGGGCAAAAAGATCAAGGTATTT. Protein sequence: CALWEKELGKKIKVF.

This clone turned up a few times. The TCRdb protein, from a much larger clone, departs from this DNA's translation at residue 3, likely by read error; the protein shown derives from the DNA. The CDR3 is CASWEVCGGKKLF. In DNA form, the CDR3 reads TGCGCCTCGTGGGAGGTGTGTGGGGGTAAGAAACTCTTT. The chain employs TRGV9 and TRGJ1 or TRGJ2. The CDR3 totals 13 residues. The germline V gene encodes CDR1 GITISATS and CDR2 ISYDGTV (reference sequence).

This clone was detected ten times or more. The chain carries TRGV2 and TRGJ1 or TRGJ2. Here the J gene came from matching the DNA to germline, since TCRdb omits it. The CDR3 length is 13 residues. After removal of 0 bases from V and 7 bases from J, the junction contained 6 bases not matched to a gene. The V gene's germline CDR1 is EGSNGY and CDR2 YDSYNSKV. CDR3 coding DNA: TGTGCCACCTGGGACGGGCTGGAGTATAAGAAACTCTTT. It is translated as CATWDGLEYKKLF.

This clone was seen ten or more times. This DNA's translation differs at residue 3 from TCRdb's protein, which comes from a much larger clone; a read error is likely, and the protein shown is translated from the DNA. This sequence joins TRGV8 and TRGJ1 or TRGJ2. This CDR3 has 12 amino acids. From germline, CDR1 is VENAVY and CDR2 YDSYNSRV. The CDR3 protein is CAAWDPYYKKLF. CDR3 nucleotides: TGTGCCGCCTGGGACCCCTATTATAAGAAACTCTTT.

This clone was detected many times. The protein that TCRdb holds for this DNA derives from a much larger clone and differs from the translated DNA at residue 5, which likely indicates a read error; the protein shown here is translated from the DNA. This sequence joins TRGV9 and TRGJ1 or TRGJ2. TCRdb does not report a J gene; here it was assigned by matching the DNA to germline references. The CDR3 sequence is 12 residues long. Germline CDR1 is GITISATS and CDR2 is ISYDGTV (reference sequence). The CDR3 DNA is TGTGCCTTGTGGGGGGTGTGGGAGAGGAAACTCTTT. Encoded protein: CALWGVWERKLF.

Comments on this clone: A read error likely explains why the TCRdb protein, taken from a much larger clone, differs from this DNA's translation at residue 2; the protein shown is translated from the DNA. V usage is TRGV9 and J usage is TRGJ1 or TRGJ2. Because TCRdb records no J gene, it was assigned here through a match of the DNA to germline. This CDR3 comprises 12 residues. Germline assignment: CDR1 GITISATS and CDR2 ISYDGTV (reference sequence). The CDR3 DNA follows: TGTACCTTGTACTTTTCTTATTATAAGAAACTCTTT. Protein: CTLYFSYYKKLF.

This clone came up a few times. TCRdb pairs this DNA with a much larger clone's protein that differs at residue 5, likely a read error; the protein shown was translated from the DNA. The chain recombines TRGV9 with TRGJ1 or TRGJ2. TCRdb supplies no J gene; here it was assigned by aligning the nucleotide sequence to germline. CDR1 and CDR2 from the germline V gene are GITISATS and ISYDGTV (reference sequence). This CDR3 spans 13 amino acids. Unmatched junction bases numbered 9, after V lost 5 bases and J lost 5 bases. This chain's CDR3 is CALWVAPHYKKLF. CDR3 nucleotides: TGTGCCTTGTGGGTGGCTCCCCATTATAAGAAACTCTTT.

As regards this clone: A clone one base away is much larger, so this may be a read error. Because the CDR3's place on the DNA is in doubt, the DNA is left out and the CDR3 is given as listed by TCRdb. Other nucleotide sequences from this sample produce the same CDR3. A V gene of TRGV5 was called, but no J gene was assigned. The length of the CDR3 is 31 amino acids, counting both ends. Germline CDR1 reads VINAFY; CDR2 reads YDVSNSKD. The chain's CDR3 is CATWDRLDIRNSLAVEQHWLSQVSIGRIQHF.

This clone was observed a few times. The translation of this DNA and the TCRdb protein of a much larger clone differ at residue 11, probably owing to a read error; the protein shown here is translated from the DNA. The CDR3 nucleotides are TGTGCCTTGTGGGAGTCCGATTATTATAAGAGACTCTTT. Protein: CALWESDYYKRLF. The V gene call reads TRGV9; no J gene was called. The germline V gene encodes CDR1 GITISATS and CDR2 ISYDGTV (reference sequence). The CDR3 covers 13 residues.

This clone was counted at least ten times. A read error may be the cause here, since a much bigger clone is one base away. Other DNA sequences within the sample encode an identical CDR3. This rearrangement joins TRGV2 to TRGJ1 or TRGJ2. This CDR3 has 11 amino acids. CDR1 is EGSNGY and CDR2 is YDSYNSKV in the germline V gene. V shed 0 bases and J 11 bases; nucleotides not matched to a gene: 4. The CDR3 DNA reads as TGTGCCACCTGGGACGGGCCCGAGAAACTCTTT. It encodes CATWDGPEKLF.

This clone was recorded at least ten times. A far bigger clonotype differs at one base, so this is likely a read error. Different DNA sequences within this sample yield the same CDR3. The chain carries TRGV9 and TRGJ1 or TRGJ2. The J gene, left out of TCRdb, was set here by checking the DNA against germline. The CDR3 length is 17 residues. Germline CDR1 GITISATS, CDR2 ISYDGTV (reference sequence). The CDR3 sequence: CALWEVRGQSASDKKLF. Written as DNA, the CDR3 is TGTGCCCTGTGGGAGGTGCGGGGTCAATCAGCCTCTGATAAGAAACTCTTT.

This clone was seen only a few times. The protein TCRdb lists belongs to a much larger clone and differs from this DNA's translation at residue 8, which points to a read error; the protein shown is made from the DNA. The gene calls are TRGV2 and TRGJP2. TCRdb offers no J gene call, so here the DNA was matched to germline to obtain one. This CDR3 has 14 amino acids. Germline lookup yields CDR1 EGSNGY and CDR2 YDSYNSKV. J gave up 6 bases and V 0 bases, and 4 bases lay outside the gene matches. The CDR3 reads CATWDGHCDWIKTF. CDR3 nucleotides: TGTGCCACCTGGGACGGGCATTGTGATTGGATCAAGACGTTT.

This clone was seen at least ten times. The chain combines TRGV2 with TRGJ1 or TRGJ2. The ends lost 0 bases at V and 5 bases at J; junction bases unmatched: 7. The CDR3 consists of 14 residues. Germline V gene sequence: CDR1 EGSNGY, CDR2 YDSYNSKV. The DNA for the CDR3 is TGTGCCACCTGGGACGGGCCGGGTCATTATAAGAAACTCTTT. This translates into CATWDGPGHYKKLF.

Many counts were recorded for this clone. This DNA translates differently at residue 9 from the TCRdb protein, which is that of a much larger clone; a read error is likely, and the protein shown is the DNA's own translation. For the V gene the call is TRGV9; the J gene has no call. CDR1 and CDR2 from the germline V gene are GITISATS and ISYDGTV (reference sequence). The CDR3 contains 11 residues. CDR3: CALWETHKELF. In nucleotides, the CDR3 is TGTGCCTTGTGGGAGACTCATAAGGAACTCTTT.

This clone was detected ten times or more. The chain uses TRGV9 and TRGJP. After removal of 2 bases from V and 5 bases from J, the junction contained 6 bases not matched to a gene. The CDR3 totals 17 residues. The germline CDR1 and CDR2 sequences are GITISATS and ISYDGTV (reference sequence). The CDR3 here is CALWEELKELGKKIKVF. Here the CDR3 DNA reads TGTGCCTTGTGGGAGGAACTGAAAGAGTTGGGCAAAAAAATCAAGGTATTT.

The sample holds a few counts of this clone. A read error likely explains this, since a far larger clone differs by one base. This sample includes further DNA sequences coding for the same CDR3. The V gene is TRGV4; the J gene was not called. This CDR3 is 13 amino acids long. Looked up from germline, CDR1 is EGSTGY and CDR2 is YDSYTSSV. Here the CDR3 DNA reads TGTGCCACCTGGGATGGGGGTGGTTATAAGAAGCTCTTT. Its protein product is CATWDGGGYKKLF.

By sample fraction, this clone is medium-sized (0.01 to 0.1%). Other DNA sequences within the sample encode an identical CDR3. The genes are TRGV9 and TRGJP. In germline, CDR1 is GITISATS, CDR2 ISYDGTV (reference sequence). J gave up 6 bases and V 1 base, and 3 bases lay outside the gene matches. The CDR3 loop spans 16 amino acids. This chain's CDR3 is CALWEVRELGKKIKVF. CDR3 bases: TGTGCCTTGTGGGAGGTCAGAGAGTTGGGCAAAAAAATCAAGGTATTT.

This CDR3 reads CALWEVPSVLF. The DNA for the CDR3 is TGTGCCTTGTGGGAGGTGCCCTCAGTGCTCTTT. With the J gene uncalled, the V gene is TRGV9. The CDR3 sequence is 11 residues long. Germline values: CDR1 GITISATS, CDR2 ISYDGTV (reference sequence).

With respect to this clone: The protein given by TCRdb reflects a much larger clone and differs at residue 11 from this DNA's translation, likely from a read error; the protein shown is the DNA's translation. The V gene corresponds to TRGV2; no J gene was called. CDR3 length: 13 amino acids. CDR1 and CDR2 (germline): EGSNGY, YDSYNSKV. CDR3 loop: CATWDGQYYKELF. In DNA, the CDR3 is TGTGCCACCTGGGACGGGCAATATTATAAGGAACTCTTT.

This clone was observed a handful of times. A far larger clone is only one base removed, so a read error is likely. The sample contains more than one DNA sequence encoding this CDR3. V and J are TRGV4 and TRGJ1 or TRGJ2. Since TCRdb gives no J gene, matching the DNA to germline was used here to assign it. Germline V CDR1 and CDR2: EGSTGY, YDSYTSSV. The CDR3 extends over 14 amino acids. V was clipped by 1 base and J by 4 bases; unmatched bases: 7. CDR3 protein: CATWDGPGYYKKLF. The CDR3 nucleotides are TGTGCCACCTGGGATGGACCTGGATATTATAAGAAACTCTTT.

This clone was seen only a few times. TCRdb lists the protein of a much larger clone for this DNA, which differs at residue 3, so this is likely a read error; the protein given here is translated from the DNA itself. This chain joins TRGV2 and TRGJ1 or TRGJ2. TCRdb is silent on the J gene; assignment here came from matching the DNA to germline. The germline CDR1 and CDR2 sequences are EGSNGY and YDSYNSKV. The CDR3 length is 14 residues. DNA of the CDR3: TGTGCCATCTGGGACGGGCCTCAACATCGGGAGAAACTCTTT. Translating gives CAIWDGPQHREKLF.

This clone was seen more than once but under ten times. The protein recorded in TCRdb matches a much larger clone and deviates from this DNA's translation at residue 9, suggesting a read error; the protein here is obtained by translating the DNA. The V gene is TRGV4; the J gene was not called. The CDR3 is 11 amino acids. The V gene's germline CDR1 is EGSTGY and CDR2 YDSYTSSV. This CDR3 reads CATWDILKELF. Written as DNA, the CDR3 is TGTGCCACCTGGGATATCCTAAAGGAACTCTTT.

This clone was observed a handful of times. For this DNA, TCRdb reports the protein of a much larger clone, which diverges at residue 4, most likely from a read error; the protein presented here is translated directly from the DNA. The chain is built from TRGV9 and TRGJ1 or TRGJ2. TCRdb leaves out the J gene; it was filled in here by matching the DNA to germline. Germline CDR1 GITISATS, CDR2 ISYDGTV (reference sequence). This CDR3 is 12 amino acids long. Written as DNA, the CDR3 is TGTGCCTTGCGGGAGGTGCCGAGAAAGAAACTCTTT. Amino acid sequence: CALREVPRKKLF.

This clone has just a few counts. The mismatch at residue 10 between this DNA's translation and the TCRdb protein of a much larger clone likely reflects a read error; the protein shown is translated from the DNA. CDR3 DNA: TGTGCCACCTGGGACAGGCTGGGTGAGAGGAAACTCTTT. This gives the protein CATWDRLGERKLF. The rearrangement links TRGV3 to TRGJ1 or TRGJ2. TCRdb gives no J gene; it was assigned here by matching the DNA to germline. The CDR3 has 13 residues. Losses at the gene ends were 0 bases for V and 12 bases for J; bases not matched to a gene: 11. Looked up from germline, CDR1 is VTNTFY and CDR2 is YDVSTARD (reference sequence).

In its sample, this clone was seen a few times. The TCRdb protein, from a much larger clone, departs from this DNA's translation at residues 3 and 5, likely by read error; the protein shown derives from the DNA. This chain uses TRGV4 with TRGJ1 or TRGJ2. The CDR3 is 13 amino acids. Germline V gene data show CDR1 as EGSTGY and CDR2 as YDSYTSSV. The CDR3 here is CANWEVPHYKKLF. CDR3 DNA: TGTGCCAACTGGGAAGTCCCCCATTATAAGAAACTCTTT.

As for this clone: TCRdb's listed protein matches a much larger clone and diverges from this DNA's translation at residue 13, likely through a read error; the protein shown comes from the DNA. V gene TRGV9 combines with J gene TRGJP. The J gene, missing from TCRdb, was assigned here through DNA to germline matching. CDR3 size: 19 residues. From germline, CDR1 is GITISATS and CDR2 ISYDGTV (reference sequence). CDR3: CALWEVHLVRELDKKIKVF. The CDR3 bases are TGTGCCTTGTGGGAGGTGCATTTGGTGAGGGAGTTGGACAAAAAAATCAAGGTATTT.